Listed below are T cell receptor beta chains from one sample, sequenced in a study of blood T cell repertoires in COVID-19. The method was immunoSEQ multiplex PCR; TCRdb's version includes in-frame clones alone and lacks a portion of them. The data hold 350,000 to 500,000 clones, with roughly 90% observed a single time. The sample consisted of PBMCs or T cells enriched from blood (not recorded which). These receptors all come from a woman aged 18 to 35 who had been exposed to COVID-19. Both conserved end residues are part of each CDR3. The order of the fields is J gene, V gene, D gene, CDR3 protein. The D gene is left open where the match is weak.

j_call: TRBJ1-2; v_call: TRBV19; d_call: TRBD1; cdr3_aa: CASTEGQGYGYTF
j_call: TRBJ2-1; v_call: TRBV29-1; d_call: -; cdr3_aa: CSVEKYGNLNEQFF
j_call: TRBJ2-1; v_call: TRBV5-8; d_call: TRBD2; cdr3_aa: CASSPGTSYVGADEQFF
j_call: TRBJ2-1; v_call: TRBV14; d_call: TRBD2; cdr3_aa: CASSRYSGGGASVSQQFF
j_call: TRBJ2-1; v_call: TRBV24-1; d_call: TRBD2; cdr3_aa: CATSDLTSIGDEQFF
j_call: TRBJ2-7; v_call: TRBV24-1; d_call: TRBD1; cdr3_aa: CATSARTGNSYEQYF
j_call: TRBJ2-1; v_call: TRBV28; d_call: TRBD2; cdr3_aa: CASSFVSGGALLLNNEQFF
j_call: TRBJ1-5; v_call: TRBV5-1; d_call: TRBD1; cdr3_aa: CASSPGTGDVQPQHF
j_call: TRBJ2-5; v_call: TRBV7-8; d_call: -; cdr3_aa: CASSFGAGRYQETQYF
j_call: TRBJ2-3; v_call: TRBV11-1; d_call: -; cdr3_aa: CASSLSAASTDTQYF
j_call: TRBJ1-2; v_call: TRBV7-9; d_call: TRBD1; cdr3_aa: CASSFSSRGNGYTF
j_call: TRBJ1-3; v_call: TRBV7-2; d_call: TRBD1; cdr3_aa: CASSWAGGSGNTIYF
j_call: TRBJ1-3; v_call: TRBV29-1; d_call: -; cdr3_aa: CSVIADTQSGNTIYF
j_call: TRBJ1-4; v_call: TRBV11-2; d_call: -; cdr3_aa: CASSLMRINEKLFF
j_call: TRBJ1-1; v_call: TRBV2; d_call: -; cdr3_aa: CASRYQTGLNTEAFF
j_call: TRBJ2-5; v_call: TRBV10-3; d_call: TRBD2; cdr3_aa: CAISGGGSSLGGTQYF
j_call: TRBJ1-2; v_call: TRBV28; d_call: TRBD1; cdr3_aa: CASSLQGASGYTF
j_call: TRBJ1-4; v_call: TRBV6-6; d_call: -; cdr3_aa: CASSAGGGKLFF
j_call: TRBJ2-2; v_call: TRBV27; d_call: TRBD1; cdr3_aa: CASSLGTGYTGELFF